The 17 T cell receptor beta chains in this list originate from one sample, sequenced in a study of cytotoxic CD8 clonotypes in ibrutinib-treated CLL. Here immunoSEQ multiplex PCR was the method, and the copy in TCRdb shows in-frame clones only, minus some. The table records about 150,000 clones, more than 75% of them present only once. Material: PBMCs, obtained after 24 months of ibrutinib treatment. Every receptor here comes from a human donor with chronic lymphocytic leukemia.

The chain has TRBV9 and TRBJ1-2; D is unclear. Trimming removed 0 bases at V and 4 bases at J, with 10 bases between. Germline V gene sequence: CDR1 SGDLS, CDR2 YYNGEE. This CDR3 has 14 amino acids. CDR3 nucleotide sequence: TGTGCCAGCAGCGTAGGAGGTCTCTCCTATGGCTACACCTTC. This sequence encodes CASSVGGLSYGYTF. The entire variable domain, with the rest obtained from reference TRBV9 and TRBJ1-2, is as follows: DSGVTQTPKHLITATGQRVTLRCSPRSGDLSVYWYQQSLDQGLQFLIQYYNGEERAKGNILERFSAQQFPDLHSELNLSSLELGDSALYFCASSVGGLSYGYTFGSGTRLTVV.

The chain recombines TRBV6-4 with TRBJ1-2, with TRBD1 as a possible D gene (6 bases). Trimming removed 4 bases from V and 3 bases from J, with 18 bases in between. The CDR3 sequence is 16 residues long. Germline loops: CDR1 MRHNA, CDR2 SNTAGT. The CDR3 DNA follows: TGTGCCAGCAGTGCCACCTCCCAGACAGGACACTATGGCTACACCTTC. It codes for CASSATSQTGHYGYTF.

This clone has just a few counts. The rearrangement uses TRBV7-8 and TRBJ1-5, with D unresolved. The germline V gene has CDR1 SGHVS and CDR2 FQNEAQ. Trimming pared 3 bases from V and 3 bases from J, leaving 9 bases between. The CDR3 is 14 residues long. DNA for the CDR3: TGTGCCAGCAGCTTTAGAACATACAATCAGCCCCAGCATTTT. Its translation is CASSFRTYNQPQHF. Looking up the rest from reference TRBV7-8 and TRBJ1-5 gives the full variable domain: GAGVSQSPRYKVAKRGQDVALRCDPISGHVSLFWYQQALGQGPEFLTYFQNEAQLDKSGLPSDRFFAERPEGSVSTLKIQRTQQEDSAVYLCASSFRTYNQPQHFGDGTRLSIL.

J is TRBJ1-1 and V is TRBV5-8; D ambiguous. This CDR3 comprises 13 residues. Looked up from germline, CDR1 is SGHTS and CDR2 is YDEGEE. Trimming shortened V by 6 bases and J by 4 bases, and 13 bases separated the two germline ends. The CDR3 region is CASNRREITEAFF. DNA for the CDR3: TGTGCCAGCAACCGTAGAGAAATCACTGAAGCTTTCTTT.

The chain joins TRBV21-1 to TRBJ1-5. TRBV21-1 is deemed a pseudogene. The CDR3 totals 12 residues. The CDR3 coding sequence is TGTGCCAGCAGCAAAGACCCCTATAGACGGCATTTT. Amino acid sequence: CASSKDPYRRHF.

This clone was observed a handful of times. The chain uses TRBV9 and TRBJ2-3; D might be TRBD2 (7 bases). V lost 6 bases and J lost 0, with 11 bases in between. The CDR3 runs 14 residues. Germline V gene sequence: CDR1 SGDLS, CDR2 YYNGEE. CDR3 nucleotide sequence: TGTGCCAGCAATGGGGGGGCGAGCACAGATACGCAGTATTTT. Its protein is CASNGGASTDTQYF.

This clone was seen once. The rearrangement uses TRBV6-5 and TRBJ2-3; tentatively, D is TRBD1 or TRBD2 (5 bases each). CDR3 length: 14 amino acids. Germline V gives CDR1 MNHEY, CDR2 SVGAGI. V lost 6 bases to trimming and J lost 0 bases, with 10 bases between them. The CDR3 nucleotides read TGTGCCAGCAGCCCCGGGGACAGCACAGATACGCAGTATTTT. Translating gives CASSPGDSTDTQYF.

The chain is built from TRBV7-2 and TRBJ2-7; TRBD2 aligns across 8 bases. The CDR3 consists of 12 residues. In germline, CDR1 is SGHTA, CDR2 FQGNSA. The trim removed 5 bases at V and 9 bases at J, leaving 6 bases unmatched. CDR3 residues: CASSPGGGWQYF. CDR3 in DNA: TGTGCCAGCAGCCCGGGGGGGGGTTGGCAGTACTTC.

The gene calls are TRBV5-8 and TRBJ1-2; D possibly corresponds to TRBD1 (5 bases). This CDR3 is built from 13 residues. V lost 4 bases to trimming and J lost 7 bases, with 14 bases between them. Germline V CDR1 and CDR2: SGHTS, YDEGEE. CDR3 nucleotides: TGTGCCAGCAGCCACGCGGGGGGTCCTGGCTACACCTTC. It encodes CASSHAGGPGYTF.

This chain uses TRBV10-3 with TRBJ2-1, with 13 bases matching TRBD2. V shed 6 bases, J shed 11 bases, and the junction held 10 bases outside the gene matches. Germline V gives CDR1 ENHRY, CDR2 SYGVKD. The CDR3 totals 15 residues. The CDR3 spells CAISAGLAGANQQFF. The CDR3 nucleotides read TGTGCCATCAGCGCCGGACTAGCGGGGGCCAACCAGCAGTTCTTC.

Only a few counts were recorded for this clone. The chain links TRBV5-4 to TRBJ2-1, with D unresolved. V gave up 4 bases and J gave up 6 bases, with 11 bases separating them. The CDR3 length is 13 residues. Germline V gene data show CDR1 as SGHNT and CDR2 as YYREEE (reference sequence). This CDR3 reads CASSLAPSNEQFF. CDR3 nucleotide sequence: TGTGCCAGCAGCCTCGCCCCGAGCAATGAGCAGTTCTTC.

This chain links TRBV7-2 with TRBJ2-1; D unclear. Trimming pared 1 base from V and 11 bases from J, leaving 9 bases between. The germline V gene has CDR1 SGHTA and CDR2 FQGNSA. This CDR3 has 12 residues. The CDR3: CASSLGWAQQFF. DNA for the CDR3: TGTGCCAGCAGCTTAGGGTGGGCCCAGCAGTTCTTC. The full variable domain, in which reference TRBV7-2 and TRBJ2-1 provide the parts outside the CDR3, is GAGVSQSPSNKVTEKGKDVELRCDPISGHTALYWYRQSLGQGLEFLIYFQGNSAPDKSGLPSDRFSAERTGGSVSTLTIQRTQQEDSAVYLCASSLGWAQQFFGPGTRLTVL.

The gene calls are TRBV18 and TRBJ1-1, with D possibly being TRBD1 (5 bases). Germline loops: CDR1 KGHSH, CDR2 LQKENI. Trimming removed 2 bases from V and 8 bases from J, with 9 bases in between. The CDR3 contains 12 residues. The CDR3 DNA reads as TGTGCCAGCTCACCATCGGGGGAGGAAGCTTTCTTT. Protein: CASSPSGEEAFF.

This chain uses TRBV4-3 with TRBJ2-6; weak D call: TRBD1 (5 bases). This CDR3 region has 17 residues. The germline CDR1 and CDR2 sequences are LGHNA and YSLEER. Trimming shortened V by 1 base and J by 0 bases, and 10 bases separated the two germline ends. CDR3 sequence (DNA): TGCGCCAGCAGCCAAGGCCCAAGGGGCTCTGGGGCCAACGTCCTGACTTTC. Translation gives CASSQGPRGSGANVLTF.

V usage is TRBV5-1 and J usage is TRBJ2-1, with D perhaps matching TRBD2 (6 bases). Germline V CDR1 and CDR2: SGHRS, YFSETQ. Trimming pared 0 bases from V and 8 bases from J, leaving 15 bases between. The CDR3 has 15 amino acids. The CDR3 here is CASSLGGAGIYEQFF. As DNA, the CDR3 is TGCGCCAGCAGCTTGGGGGGCGCGGGAATCTATGAGCAGTTCTTC.

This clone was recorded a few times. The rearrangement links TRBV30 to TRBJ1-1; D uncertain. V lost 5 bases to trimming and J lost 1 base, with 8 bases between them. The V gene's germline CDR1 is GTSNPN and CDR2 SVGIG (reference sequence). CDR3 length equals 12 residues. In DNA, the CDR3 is TGTGCCTGGCGACCGCAGAACACTGAAGCTTTCTTT. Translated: CAWRPQNTEAFF.

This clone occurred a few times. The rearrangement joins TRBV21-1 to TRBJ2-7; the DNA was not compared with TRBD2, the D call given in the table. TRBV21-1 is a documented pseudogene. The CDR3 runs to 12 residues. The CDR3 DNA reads TGTGCCAGCAGCACCGGGGAATACGAGCAGTACTTC. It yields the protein CASSTGEYEQYF.